Given below is one T cell receptor (beta chain) in context. Which antigen it targets is not known. No much larger clone is present one base from it, and per-base qualities are unavailable. The CDR3 has 15 amino acids, counting the end cysteine and phenylalanine. The sequence is cut down to CDR3 DNA, 45 bases in frame from base 1. V loses 5 bases, J loses 10 bases, and the germline ends lie 21 bases apart. The germline V gene sets CDR1 to MNHEY and CDR2 to SVGAGI. Libraries were prepared through the immunoSEQ multiplex PCR assay. DNA was isolated using Qiagen DNeasy or QIAamp micro DNA kits, and TCRB was sequenced using the Adaptive Biotechnology human TCRB sequencing kit. TCRB libraries were sequenced on an Illumina MiSeq. In the original analysis: The kit provider's software was used to analyze TCRB sequence data, and Fisher's exact test was applied to assess tumor enrichment of clonotype templates. The table comes from immuneACCESS by way of TCRdb, which keeps in-frame sequences with V and J called. Part of the clones is missing from these tables; in studies checked, under half for an unresolved V gene and the rest for unknown reasons. The D gene and trimming were derived from the DNA, and the V and J assignments and clone size from that table. The sample profile shows roughly 9,300 clones; around three fifths of them were found once. 15% to 17% of the sample belongs to the ten largest clones.

This sample is drawn from a study of CD4 T cells in lung cancer (dated by TCRdb to the late 2010s). A note on the overall study: To find responses to candidate mutation-encoded neoepitopes, the study screened blood T cells from NSCLC patients and isolated neoantigen-specific CD4+ T-cell clones and TCRs. TCRB deep sequencing tracked the frequency of neoantigen-specific clonotypes in tumor resections, non-adjacent lung and cultured T-cell products. A handful of patients undergoing curative-intent resections for stage I-III non-small cell lung cancer provided the tumor and non-adjacent lung tissue. Treatments received by the patients before blood donation included platinum chemotherapy, and some patients received nivolumab or pembrolizumab. The resected patients had lung adenocarcinoma or squamous cell carcinoma, were aged 60 to 69 at blood donation, and mostly were former smokers.

Non-adjacent lung tissue was collected from the same resection as far as possible from the malignant lesion, at least 3 cm away. Paper-wide results and their limitations: Some responses derived from blood might reflect in vitro priming of naive T cells or cross-reactivity instead of memory responses to the cancer.

What was sequenced was normal lung tissue taken away from the tumor. This receptor chain uses TRBV6-5 and TRBJ1-5, with TRBD1 perhaps the D gene, on 6 matching bases. This clonotype originated in a man in his 60s with non-small cell lung cancer. CDR3 reads: CASSRQAPTGGPQHF. The nucleotides are TGTGCCAGCAGTCGACAGGCCCCAACGGGGGGTCCCCAGCATTTT.